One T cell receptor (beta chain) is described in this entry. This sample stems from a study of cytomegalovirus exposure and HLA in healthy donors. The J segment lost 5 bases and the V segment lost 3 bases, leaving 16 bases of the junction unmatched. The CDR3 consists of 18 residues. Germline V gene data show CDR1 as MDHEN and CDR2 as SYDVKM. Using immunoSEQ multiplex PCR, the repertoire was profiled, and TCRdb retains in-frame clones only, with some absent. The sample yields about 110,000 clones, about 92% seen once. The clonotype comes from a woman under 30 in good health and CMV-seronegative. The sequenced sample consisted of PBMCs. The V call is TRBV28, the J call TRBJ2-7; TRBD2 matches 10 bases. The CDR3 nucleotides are TGTGCCAGCAGTTTCTCTCCCCTCTCTAGCGGGAGTAAGAACGAGCAGTACTTC. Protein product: CASSFSPLSSGSKNEQYF.